What follows are 27 T cell receptor beta chains derived from one specimen sequenced in a study of breast tumors, draining lymph nodes, adjacent tissues. TCRdb reprocessed the multiplex PCR reads with MiXCR, giving one entry per CDR3 protein. The sample lists some 130,000 distinct CDR3 sequences, approximately 20% occurring once. Breast cancer patients provided tissue from their axillary draining lymph nodes. The material sequenced was axillary lymph node tissue. The receptors originated from a female donor with breast cancer. Some clones in this sample may be carry-over from other donors' samples.

This clonotype was recorded many times. This chain connects TRBV5-4 to TRBJ1-2, with 7 bases lining up with TRBD1. CDR3 length: 16 amino acids. The germline CDR1 and CDR2 sequences are SGHNT and YYREEE (reference sequence). J was trimmed by 4 bases and V by 3 bases; bases with no gene match: 12. The CDR3 loop is CASSSRARDSPYGYTF. The CDR3 DNA reads as TGTGCCAGCAGCTCGCGCGCTCGGGACAGTCCCTATGGCTACACCTTC.

This chain uses TRBV2 with TRBJ1-1; 8 nucleotides align to TRBD1. CDR1 and CDR2 from the germline V gene are SNHLY and FYNNEI. Germline trimming cut 5 bases from V and 10 bases from J; bases unmatched to any gene: 3. CDR3 size: 11 residues. The CDR3 region has the DNA TGTGCCAGCAGTCGGACAGGGCCAGCTTTCTTT. The encoded protein is CASSRTGPAFF.

The rearrangement uses TRBV5-1 and TRBJ2-5; D perhaps matches TRBD1 (6 bases). The CDR3 length is 13 residues. V lost 4 bases and J 5 bases, leaving 12 bases between the germline ends. Germline CDR1 is SGHRS and CDR2 is YFSETQ. The CDR3 loop reads CASSLPGEETQYF. The CDR3 DNA reads TGCGCCAGCAGCCTTCCAGGGGAGGAGACCCAGTACTTC.

Note on this clonotype: A read error is possible here, since a much larger clone lies one base away. As the CDR3 is not closed by the conserved phenylalanine or tryptophan, this likely results from a read error. The J gene is TRBJ1-4, the V gene TRBV6-1, with no clear D. The germline CDR1 and CDR2 sequences are MNHNS and SASEGT. The CDR3 has 12 residues. V was shortened by 11 bases and J by 7 bases, with 14 bases between the two germline ends. As DNA, the CDR3 is TGTGCCTCTCGTGACACGTCTGAAAAACTGTTTTCT. Translation: CASRDTSEKLFS.

In regard to this clonotype: The junction departs from the called germline gene at one end, perhaps through a read error. The chain carries TRBV2 and TRBJ1-3; TRBD1 might be the D (5 bases). The germline CDR1 and CDR2 sequences are SNHLY and FYNNEI. This CDR3 is built from 13 residues. CDR3: CASSPGKENTVYF. In nucleotides, the CDR3 is TGTGCCAGCAGTCCAGGGAAGGAAAACACCGTATACTTT.

This clonotype was recorded many times. The chain uses TRBV6-5 and TRBJ1-3; D is unclear. Trimming pared 0 bases from V and 7 bases from J, leaving 13 bases between. Germline V gene lookup returns CDR1 MNHEY and CDR2 SVGAGI. The CDR3 runs to 15 residues. CDR3 amino acids: CASSYSRSTSNTIYF. Written as DNA, the CDR3 is TGTGCCAGCAGTTACTCGAGGAGTACTTCCAACACCATATATTTT.

This clonotype showed up many times. The V call is TRBV7-8, the J call TRBJ2-2; no clear D gene. The CDR3 totals 14 residues. V lost 5 bases to trimming and J lost 3 bases, with 10 bases between them. Germline CDR1 SGHVS, CDR2 FQNEAQ. In DNA, the CDR3 is TGTGCCAGCAGCGCGGTCGGTCACACCGGGGAGCTGTTTTTT. Encoded protein: CASSAVGHTGELFF.

In this sample, this clonotype turned up many times. The chain links TRBV6-6 to TRBJ1-6, with 7 bases matching TRBD1. From germline, CDR1 is MNHNY and CDR2 SVGAGI (reference sequence). CDR3 length: 15 amino acids. J gave up 7 bases and V 0 bases, and 3 bases lay outside the gene matches. The chain's CDR3 is CASSYSRDRNSPLHF. The CDR3 DNA reads TGTGCCAGCAGTTACTCCCGGGACAGAAATTCACCCCTCCACTTT.

This clonotype was seen at least ten times. The CDR3 spells CATSDLTNVLTF. CDR3 nucleotide sequence: TGTGCCACCAGTGACCTGACCAACGTCCTGACTTTC. The chain is built from TRBV24-1 and TRBJ2-6, with D uncertain. In germline, CDR1 is KGHDR, CDR2 SFDVKD. Trimming stripped 4 bases from V and 8 bases from J, with 5 bases between. This CDR3 is built from 12 residues.

This clonotype was seen ten or more times. The chain joins TRBV6-1 to TRBJ2-3; weak D call: TRBD2 (6 bases). The V gene lost 6 bases and the J gene lost 4 bases, with 8 bases spanning the gap. Germline V lookup: CDR1 MNHNS, CDR2 SASEGT. The CDR3 sequence is 12 residues long. CDR3: CASSVAADTQYF. The CDR3 DNA follows: TGTGCCAGCAGCGTAGCGGCAGATACGCAGTATTTT.

This clonotype was found many times. The V and J genes are TRBV7-2 and TRBJ2-5; 8 nucleotides agree with TRBD2. Germline V CDR1 and CDR2: SGHTA, FQGNSA. Unmatched junction bases numbered 12, after V lost 5 bases and J lost 7 bases. CDR3 length: 15 residues. CDR3 DNA sequence: TGTGCCAGCAGCCCCATCGCGGGGGGAGGTGGGACCCAGTACTTC. Protein sequence: CASSPIAGGGGTQYF.

This clonotype appeared many times. The chain recombines TRBV20-1 with TRBJ2-2, with 10 positions matching TRBD1. The length of the CDR3 is 17 residues. Germline lookup yields CDR1 DFQATT and CDR2 SNEGSKA (reference sequence). Unmatched junction bases numbered 11, after V lost 1 base and J lost 6 bases. Here the CDR3 reads CSARGSPGTGEPGELFF. For the CDR3, the DNA is TGCAGTGCTAGAGGGTCACCCGGGACAGGGGAGCCCGGGGAGCTGTTTTTT.

This clonotype showed up many times. This chain uses TRBV5-1 with TRBJ2-5; 11 bases fit TRBD1. In germline, CDR1 is SGHRS, CDR2 YFSETQ. This CDR3 spans 17 amino acids. The trim removed 0 bases at V and 4 bases at J, leaving 8 bases unmatched. The chain's CDR3 is CASSLAIRTGGGETQYF. The CDR3 DNA reads as TGCGCCAGCAGCTTGGCAATTAGGACAGGGGGCGGAGAGACCCAGTACTTC.

This clonotype was seen repeatedly, ten times or more. This chain links TRBV7-8 with TRBJ1-2, with D uncertain. The CDR3 sequence is 14 residues long. In germline, CDR1 is SGHVS, CDR2 FQNEAQ. Deletions cut 5 bases from V and 7 bases from J, with 17 bases between. The CDR3 here is CASSPDPYLIGYTF. The CDR3 DNA reads as TGTGCCAGCAGCCCCGACCCCTATCTTATTGGCTACACCTTC. Full variable domain (rest looked up from reference TRBV7-8 and TRBJ1-2): GAGVSQSPRYKVAKRGQDVALRCDPISGHVSLFWYQQALGQGPEFLTYFQNEAQLDKSGLPSDRFFAERPEGSVSTLKIQRTQQEDSAVYLCASSPDPYLIGYTFGSGTRLTVV.

This clonotype occurred many times. This chain connects TRBV7-9 to TRBJ2-5, with 13 bases identical to TRBD2. The CDR3 is 15 residues long. V dropped 5 bases and J dropped 5; count of bases not matched to a gene: 5. Germline CDR1 reads SEHNR; CDR2 reads FQNEAQ (reference sequence). The CDR3, as DNA: TGTGCCAGCAGCAAGGGACTAGCGGGAAAGGAGACCCAGTACTTC. It translates to CASSKGLAGKETQYF.

This clonotype was counted only a few times. A much bigger clone sits one base away, suggesting this may be a read error. The chain carries TRBV20-1 and TRBJ1-6; 10 bases fit TRBD1. The length of the CDR3 is 14 residues. Unmatched junction bases numbered 8, after V lost 6 bases and J lost 9 bases. Germline CDR1 DFQATT, CDR2 SNEGSKA (reference sequence). CDR3 sequence (DNA): TGCAGTGCGGCCGGGACAGGGGTGGCTTCACCCCTCCACTTT. Translation: CSAAGTGVASPLHF.

At least ten counts were recorded for this clonotype. The genes are TRBV5-1 and TRBJ2-2; TRBD2 matches at 12 bases. Germline V gene data show CDR1 as SGHRS and CDR2 as YFSETQ. There are 18 residues in the CDR3. After removal of 0 bases from V and 4 bases from J, the junction contained 7 bases not matched to a gene. CDR3 residues: CASSLEWLAGGSTGELFF. The CDR3 region has the DNA TGCGCCAGCAGCTTGGAGTGGCTAGCGGGGGGGTCCACCGGGGAGCTGTTTTTT.

As for this clonotype: This may arise from a read error, as a much more abundant clone is one base away. No conserved phenylalanine or tryptophan is present at the end of the CDR3, so a read error is the likely explanation. The V call is TRBV7-6, the J call TRBJ2-5; weak D call: TRBD2 (6 bases). The CDR3 runs to 16 residues. Trimming pared 4 bases from V and 0 bases from J, leaving 15 bases between. Germline lookup yields CDR1 SGHVS and CDR2 FNYEAQ. Here the CDR3 reads CASSSRGRKNQETQYS. The CDR3 nucleotides are TGTGCCAGCAGCTCTCGGGGGAGGAAAAACCAAGAGACCCAGTACTCC.

The rearrangement joins TRBV20-1 to TRBJ2-3; 14 bases align to TRBD2. CDR1 and CDR2 from the germline V gene are DFQATT and SNEGSKA (reference sequence). The CDR3 extends over 18 amino acids. V lost 0 bases to trimming and J lost 4 bases; unmatched junction nucleotides: 9. In DNA, the CDR3 is TGCAGTGCTAGAGATAGTACCGGGACTAGCGGGAGATCAGATACGCAGTATTTT. Its translation: CSARDSTGTSGRSDTQYF.

This clonotype was seen many times. The chain has TRBV19 and TRBJ2-1, with TRBD2 matching over 7 bases. The CDR3 spans 13 residues. Germline CDR1 reads LNHDA; CDR2 reads SQIVND (reference sequence). With V trimmed by 8 bases and J by 7 bases, 8 bases remained unmatched. The CDR3 sequence is CASSTGAGNEQFF. In DNA, the CDR3 is TGTGCCAGTTCTACGGGAGCGGGGAATGAGCAGTTCTTC.

The sample holds many counts of this clonotype. The CDR3, as DNA: TGCGCCAGCAGCCGCCCCGGGGCCGAGTTCTATGAGCAGTTCTTC. The encoded protein is CASSRPGAEFYEQFF. This chain links TRBV5-1 with TRBJ2-1; either TRBD1 or TRBD2 may fit D (5 bases each). V was trimmed by 4 bases and J by 8 bases, leaving 19 bases between them. The CDR3 consists of 15 residues. From germline, CDR1 is SGHRS and CDR2 YFSETQ.

In its sample, this clonotype was seen a few times. A much larger clone is a single base away; this may be a read error. The CDR3 sequence is CASSHRGGGDTQYF. In nucleotides, the CDR3 is TGTGCCAGCAGCCATAGGGGGGGGGGAGATACGCAGTATTTT. The rearrangement uses TRBV7-9 and TRBJ2-3; tentatively, D is TRBD2 (7 bases). V shed 5 bases and J shed 5 bases, with 14 bases lying between them. CDR3 length equals 14 residues. Germline V gene lookup returns CDR1 SEHNR and CDR2 FQNEAQ (reference sequence).

The table lists this clonotype with many counts. The chain links TRBV7-2 to TRBJ2-3; the D call may be TRBD1 or TRBD2 (6 bases each). Germline V CDR1 and CDR2: SGHTA, FQGNSA. This CDR3 is built from 13 residues. With 4 bases removed from V and 6 bases from J, the gap between germline ends came to 11 bases. The CDR3 nucleotides read TGTGCCAGCAGCTCCCTAGGGGGGGATACGCAGTATTTT. The encoded protein is CASSSLGGDTQYF. The complete variable domain, with remaining parts taken from reference TRBV7-2 and TRBJ2-3, reads GAGVSQSPSNKVTEKGKDVELRCDPISGHTALYWYRQSLGQGLEFLIYFQGNSAPDKSGLPSDRFSAERTGGSVSTLTIQRTQQEDSAVYLCASSSLGGDTQYFGPGTRLTVL.

This clonotype appeared many times. The CDR3 loop is CASTHGPGYAYEQYF. CDR3 coding DNA: TGTGCCAGCACCCACGGGCCAGGGTATGCCTACGAGCAGTACTTC. The chain couples TRBV6-5 to TRBJ2-7; TRBD1 is a possible D gene (5 bases). Germline values: CDR1 MNHEY, CDR2 SVGAGI. This CDR3 has 15 amino acids. Trimming left V 7 bases short and J 2 bases short, with 18 bases between.

This clonotype was picked up many times. Germline and junction disagree at one end, which may indicate a read error. The V call is TRBV20-1, the J call TRBJ1-2; tentative D call: TRBD1 (5 bases). The CDR3 is 15 residues long. Germline CDR1 and CDR2: DFQATT and SNEGSKA (reference sequence). CDR3 DNA sequence: TGCAGTGCTAGAGTCCCAGGGACCCTTAACGATGGCTACACCTTC. Amino acids: CSARVPGTLNDGYTF.

The table lists this clonotype with many counts. V gene TRBV2 combines with J gene TRBJ1-2; D gene unclear. The V and J ends lost 3 bases and 7 bases respectively, with 15 bases between them. This CDR3 comprises 14 residues. Per the germline V gene, CDR1 is SNHLY and CDR2 is FYNNEI. CDR3 sequence reads: CASSDIKGASGYTF. The CDR3 bases are TGTGCCAGCAGTGATATTAAGGGCGCGTCTGGCTACACCTTC.

At least ten counts were recorded for this clonotype. The DNA for the CDR3 is TGCGCCAGCAGTGTCAGGGGTAATTCACCCCTCCACTTT. Protein sequence: CASSVRGNSPLHF. The chain links TRBV10-2 to TRBJ1-6; possibly TRBD1 for D (6 bases). The CDR3 contains 13 residues. The germline gives CDR1 WSHSY, CDR2 SAAADI. V lost 4 bases to trimming and J lost 6 bases, with 7 bases between them.